These 5 T cell receptor beta chains share one sample of origin, sequenced in a study of blood T cell repertoires in COVID-19. The data were produced by immunoSEQ multiplex PCR, yet TCRdb's version contains in-frame clones alone and is incomplete. Here the sample spans 40,000 to 50,000 clones, 70% to 90% being singletons. Sequencing used peripheral blood. The receptors derive from a human donor in a cohort sampled during active COVID-19. The donor label of this sample is uncertain.

The V call is TRBV7-2, the J call TRBJ1-3; D perhaps matches TRBD1 (5 bases). This CDR3 is 15 amino acids long. Trimming left V 3 bases short and J 2 bases short, with 11 bases between. Germline V gene data show CDR1 as SGHTA and CDR2 as FQGNSA. Here the CDR3 DNA reads TGTGCCAGCAGCTTCGACAGCTCTCCTGGAAACACCATATATTTT. Its protein product is CASSFDSSPGNTIYF.

For the CDR3, the DNA is TGTGCCAGCAGCCCACCGCTAGCGCAGGGAATCCGTAATTCACCCCTCCACTTT. Translating gives CASSPPLAQGIRNSPLHF. The genes are TRBV4-2 and TRBJ1-6; D possibly corresponds to TRBD1 (5 bases). The CDR3 has 18 residues. The V end was cut by 4 bases, the J end by 6 bases, with 22 bases between. In germline, CDR1 is LGHNA, CDR2 YNFKEQ.

DNA of the CDR3: TGTGCCAGCAGCCTAGGACAGGGTTGGGGGATAGATACGCAGTATTTT. Translation gives CASSLGQGWGIDTQYF. The J gene is TRBJ2-3, the V gene TRBV9; 8 bases are shared with TRBD1. Germline lookup yields CDR1 SGDLS and CDR2 YYNGEE. CDR3 size: 16 residues. The V segment lost 4 bases and the J segment 5 bases; nucleotides outside the gene matches: 12.

This chain uses TRBV3-1 (or the pseudogene TRBV3-2) with TRBJ2-5; 14 bases are shared with TRBD2. The CDR3 extends over 16 amino acids. V shed 4 bases and J 4 bases; nucleotides not matched to a gene: 5. The germline CDR1 and CDR2 sequences are LGHDT and YNNKEL (reference sequence). The CDR3: CASSLRLAGGLETQYF. In nucleotides, the CDR3 is TGTGCCAGCAGCCTTAGACTAGCGGGGGGGTTAGAGACCCAGTACTTC.

The chain couples TRBV7-2 to TRBJ2-3, with 7 bases aligning to TRBD2. The V segment lost 3 bases and the J segment 4 bases; nucleotides outside the gene matches: 10. CDR1 and CDR2 (germline): SGHTA, FQGNSA. The CDR3 consists of 16 residues. The CDR3 coding sequence is TGTGCCAGCAGCTTCGGAGGGTCTGGGGGGGCAGATACGCAGTATTTT. This translates into CASSFGGSGGADTQYF.